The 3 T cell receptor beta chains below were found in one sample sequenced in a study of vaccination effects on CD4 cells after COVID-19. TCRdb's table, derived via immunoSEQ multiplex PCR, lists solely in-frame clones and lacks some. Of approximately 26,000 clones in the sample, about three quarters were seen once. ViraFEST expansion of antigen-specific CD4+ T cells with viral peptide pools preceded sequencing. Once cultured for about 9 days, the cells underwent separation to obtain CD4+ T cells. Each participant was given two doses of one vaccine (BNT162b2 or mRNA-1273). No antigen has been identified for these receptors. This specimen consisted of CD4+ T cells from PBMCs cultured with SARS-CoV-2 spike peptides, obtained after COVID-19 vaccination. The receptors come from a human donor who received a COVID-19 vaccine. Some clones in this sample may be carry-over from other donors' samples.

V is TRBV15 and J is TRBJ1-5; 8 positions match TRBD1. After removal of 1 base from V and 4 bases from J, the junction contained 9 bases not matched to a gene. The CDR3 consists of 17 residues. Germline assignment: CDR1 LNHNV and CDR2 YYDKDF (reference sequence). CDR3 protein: CATSRGRTGGVNQPQHF. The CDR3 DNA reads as TGTGCCACCAGCAGAGGGAGAACAGGGGGGGTGAATCAGCCCCAGCATTTT. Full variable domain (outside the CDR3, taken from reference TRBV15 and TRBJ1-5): DAMVIQNPRYQVTQFGKPVTLSCSQTLNHNVMYWYQQKSSQAPKLLFHYYDKDFNNEADTPDNFQSRRPNTSFCFLDIRSPGLGDTAMYLCATSRGRTGGVNQPQHFGDGTRLSIL.

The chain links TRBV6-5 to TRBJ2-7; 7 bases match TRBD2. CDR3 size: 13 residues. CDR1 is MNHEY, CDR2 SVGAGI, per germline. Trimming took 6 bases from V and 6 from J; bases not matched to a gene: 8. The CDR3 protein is CASSQTSFGEQYV. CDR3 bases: TGTGCCAGCAGCCAGACTAGCTTTGGCGAGCAGTACGTC.

The CDR3 here is CASSQWLAGGQYQETQYF. CDR3 DNA: TGTGCCAGCAGCCAATGGCTAGCGGGGGGGCAATACCAAGAGACCCAGTACTTC. V is TRBV3-1 (or the pseudogene TRBV3-2) and J is TRBJ2-5; TRBD2 aligns across 12 bases. Losses at the gene ends were 2 bases for V and 0 bases for J; bases not matched to a gene: 7. CDR1 LGHDT and CDR2 YNNKEL come from the germline V gene (reference sequence). The CDR3 is 18 amino acids.